These 15 T cell receptor beta chains originate from one sample sequenced in a study of blood T cell repertoires in COVID-19. The assay was immunoSEQ multiplex PCR, and TCRdb's table has in-frame clones only and misses some. The top ten hold roughly 10% of the sample, which has 250,000 to 300,000 clones, about 89% seen once. The material sequenced was PBMCs or T cells enriched from blood (not recorded which). The receptors stem from a middle-aged man who had recovered from COVID-19.

This chain uses TRBV9 with TRBJ2-5, with 13 bases that match TRBD2. Germline V CDR1 and CDR2: SGDLS, YYNGEE. V lost 2 bases to trimming and J lost 2 bases; unmatched junction nucleotides: 6. The CDR3 consists of 17 residues. The CDR3 DNA reads TGTGCCAGCAGCGTGTCCGGGACTAGCGGGACGCAAGAGACCCAGTACTTC. It codes for CASSVSGTSGTQETQYF.

The rearrangement links TRBV11-3 to TRBJ2-3, with 7 bases aligning to TRBD1. V lost 2 bases, J lost 0 bases, and 8 bases stayed unmatched. The length of the CDR3 is 17 residues. CDR1 and CDR2 from the germline V gene are SGHNT and YENEEA. The CDR3 DNA is TGTGCCAGCAGCTTATTCAGTACAGGGGTGAGCACAGATACGCAGTATTTT. Residues: CASSLFSTGVSTDTQYF.

The chain uses TRBV19 and TRBJ2-7; TRBD2 agrees at 11 bases. Germline CDR1 reads LNHDA; CDR2 reads SQIVND (reference sequence). The CDR3 covers 15 residues. V lost 6 bases, J lost 0 bases, and 4 bases stayed unmatched. The CDR3 is CASRRTSGPSYEQYF. CDR3 sequence (DNA): TGTGCCAGTAGAAGGACTAGCGGGCCCTCCTACGAGCAGTACTTC.

The chain is built from TRBV2 and TRBJ2-5, with 11 bases matching TRBD2. This CDR3 comprises 15 residues. The germline V gene encodes CDR1 SNHLY and CDR2 FYNNEI. Trimming cost V 6 bases and J 5 bases; bases outside gene matches: 8. The CDR3 DNA reads TGTGCCAGCAGGGCTCATAGCGGGGGGGCGGAGACCCAGTACTTC. Its protein product is CASRAHSGGAETQYF.

This clone is deemed medium-sized. V gene TRBV5-1 combines with J gene TRBJ1-2, with TRBD1 as a possible D gene (5 bases). Germline V gives CDR1 SGHRS, CDR2 YFSETQ. The V end lost 0 bases, the J end lost 5 bases, and 14 bases lay between the germline ends. The CDR3 totals 15 residues. The CDR3 DNA follows: TGCGCCAGCAGCTTGGGGCAGGGCGTTATTTATGGCTACACCTTC. Protein sequence: CASSLGQGVIYGYTF.

The gene calls are TRBV4-1 and TRBJ2-1; 10 bases are shared with TRBD2. CDR1 MGHRA and CDR2 YSYEKL come from the germline V gene. The CDR3 spans 15 residues. The ends lost 4 bases at V and 3 bases at J; junction bases unmatched: 3. The CDR3 spells CASSLPSGGYNEQFF. The CDR3 DNA reads as TGCGCCAGCAGCCTCCCTAGCGGGGGCTACAATGAGCAGTTCTTC.

The chain is built from TRBV9 and TRBJ2-5; 7 nucleotides agree with TRBD2. J lost 5 bases, V lost 1 base, and 5 bases had no gene match. The CDR3 is made up of 14 amino acids. CDR1 and CDR2 (germline): SGDLS, YYNGEE. The CDR3 DNA reads as TGTGCCAGCAGCGTAACGGCGGGAGTGGAGACCCAGTACTTC. Protein: CASSVTAGVETQYF.

CDR3 bases: TGCGCCAGCAGGCAAACAGGGGAAGAAAAACTGTTTTTT. This translates into CASRQTGEEKLFF. The chain couples TRBV10-1 to TRBJ1-4; 7 bases align to TRBD1. V dropped 6 bases and J dropped 8; count of bases not matched to a gene: 6. CDR1 WNHNN and CDR2 SYGVQD come from the germline V gene (reference sequence). The CDR3 covers 13 residues.

This clone was seen a handful of times. The chain couples TRBV5-6 to TRBJ2-7; TRBD1 agrees at 7 bases. The CDR3 sequence is 14 residues long. After removal of 0 bases from V and 2 bases from J, the junction contained 2 bases not matched to a gene. Germline V CDR1 and CDR2: SGHDT, YYEEEE. The CDR3 bases are TGTGCCAGCAGCTTGGCCGGGACAGCCTACGAGCAGTACTTC. This gives the protein CASSLAGTAYEQYF. Looking up the rest from reference TRBV5-6 and TRBJ2-7 gives the full variable domain: DAGVTQSPTHLIKTRGQQVTLRCSPKSGHDTVSWYQQALGQGPQFIFQYYEEEERQRGNFPDRFSGHQFPNYSSELNVNALLLGDSALYLCASSLAGTAYEQYFGPGTRLTVT.

This clone turned up a few times. This CDR3 is CATGRGKTGNTIYF. The CDR3, as DNA: TGTGCCACCGGCCGGGGGAAGACTGGAAACACCATATATTTT. The chain combines TRBV10-3 with TRBJ1-3; D is perhaps TRBD1 (5 bases). Germline CDR1 is ENHRY and CDR2 is SYGVKD. V was shortened by 10 bases and J by 2 bases, with 15 bases between the two germline ends. The CDR3 sequence is 14 residues long.

V usage is TRBV3-1 (or the pseudogene TRBV3-2) and J usage is TRBJ2-7; 9 bases fit TRBD1. The CDR3 is made up of 15 amino acids. From germline, CDR1 is LGHDT and CDR2 YNNKEL (reference sequence). After removal of 5 bases from V and 2 bases from J, the junction contained 7 bases not matched to a gene. The CDR3 DNA follows: TGTGCCAGCAGCTCCCCGGGACAGGGTACCTACGAGCAGTACTTC. It yields the protein CASSSPGQGTYEQYF.

The chain employs TRBV18 and TRBJ1-2, with D perhaps matching TRBD1 (6 bases). Germline CDR1 KGHSH, CDR2 LQKENI. The CDR3 has 18 amino acids. V was pared by 3 bases and J by 4 bases, with 24 bases between. The CDR3 DNA reads as TGTGCCAGCTCACCGACTGGGGGCGGAGGCCCCACCCTCTATGGCTACACCTTC. This sequence encodes CASSPTGGGGPTLYGYTF.

The CDR3 DNA sequence: TGCGCCAGCAGCACCGGGGGAGGAAACACTGAAGCTTTCTTT. This translates into CASSTGGGNTEAFF. The chain joins TRBV5-1 to TRBJ1-1, with a possible D match to TRBD1 (5 bases). The CDR3 loop spans 14 amino acids. Per germline, CDR1 SGHRS and CDR2 YFSETQ. The V end lost 4 bases, the J end lost 2 bases, and 12 bases lay between the germline ends.

This chain uses TRBV4-1 with TRBJ2-3; 13 bases agree with TRBD2. V shed 2 bases, J shed 2 bases, and the junction held 4 bases outside the gene matches. Germline CDR1 MGHRA, CDR2 YSYEKL. The CDR3 is 17 residues long. The CDR3 nucleotides read TGCGCCAGCAGCCAATGGGGACTAGCGGGAATCACAGATACGCAGTATTTT. It specifies CASSQWGLAGITDTQYF.

The genes are TRBV23-1 and TRBJ2-7, with unresolved D. TRBV23-1 is flagged as an ORF with uncertain function. The V and J ends lost 0 bases and 2 bases respectively, with 11 bases between them. The CDR3 contains 15 residues. This chain's CDR3 is CASSQSRPLAYEQYF. The CDR3 nucleotides read TGCGCCAGCAGTCAATCGCGGCCACTCGCCTACGAGCAGTACTTC.